The 14 T cell receptor beta chains below all came from one sample that was sequenced in a study of blood T cell repertoires in COVID-19. The protocol was immunoSEQ multiplex PCR, while the TCRdb copy is restricted to in-frame clones and leaves out a portion. Seen here are 100,000 to 150,000 clones, about 83% observed once, and the top ten hold 8.5% to 10%. The sequencing sample was made of peripheral blood. These TCRs come from a man aged 35 to 55 with active or convalescent COVID-19.

The chain couples TRBV19 to TRBJ2-3; the match to TRBD2 covers 12 bases. The V gene end was trimmed by 6 bases and the J gene end by 6 bases; junction bases not matched to a gene: 4. The germline CDR1 and CDR2 sequences are LNHDA and SQIVND (reference sequence). The CDR3 loop spans 14 amino acids. CDR3 nucleotides: TGTGCCAGTAGCGAGACTAGCGGGGGTGATACGCAGTATTTT. Protein product: CASSETSGGDTQYF.

This clone was observed a handful of times. The rearrangement links TRBV5-1 to TRBJ1-2; a weak D match, TRBD1 (6 bases). V lost 3 bases and J 6 bases, leaving 15 bases between the germline ends. CDR1 is SGHRS and CDR2 is YFSETQ in the germline V gene. The CDR3 length is 14 residues. The CDR3 region is CASSSLQGPHGYTF. The CDR3 DNA reads TGCGCCAGCAGCTCCCTACAGGGACCCCATGGCTACACCTTC.

This clone was seen a few times. The sample carries other DNA sequences with the same CDR3. The V and J genes are TRBV2 and TRBJ1-5; D is ambiguous. The CDR3 is made up of 14 amino acids. Germline CDR1 SNHLY, CDR2 FYNNEI. Trimming cost V 6 bases and J 0 bases, with 9 bases left between them. The CDR3 DNA is TGTGCCAGCAGCCCCGGTTATAGCAATCAGCCCCAGCATTTT. It encodes CASSPGYSNQPQHF.

The chain employs TRBV19 and TRBJ1-2; D is unclear. The CDR3 extends over 14 amino acids. The germline gives CDR1 LNHDA, CDR2 SQIVND (reference sequence). V was shortened by 7 bases and J by 4 bases, with 16 bases between the two germline ends. CDR3: CASTLLEAPYGYTF. The CDR3 DNA reads TGTGCCAGTACCCTCCTTGAGGCTCCCTATGGCTACACCTTC.

The chain employs TRBV7-7 and TRBJ2-1, with 12 positions matching TRBD2. The CDR3 runs to 19 residues. Germline CDR1 is SSHAT and CDR2 is FNYEAQ (reference sequence). The junction had 12 bases not matched to a gene; V was cut back by 4 bases and J by 2 bases. The CDR3 here is CASSSGLAGFENPYNEQFF. The DNA for the CDR3 is TGTGCCAGCAGCTCCGGACTAGCGGGGTTCGAAAATCCCTACAATGAGCAGTTCTTC.

V gene TRBV19 combines with J gene TRBJ1-5; TRBD1 is a possible D gene (6 bases). The V end lost 5 bases, the J end lost 4 bases, and 18 bases lay between the germline ends. The germline gives CDR1 LNHDA, CDR2 SQIVND (reference sequence). The CDR3 contains 16 residues. CDR3 region: CASSLLRQDGNQPQHF. CDR3 coding DNA: TGTGCCAGTAGTCTCCTGCGACAGGATGGTAATCAGCCCCAGCATTTT. Full variable domain (remainder filled in from reference TRBV19 and TRBJ1-5): DGGITQSPKYLFRKEGQNVTLSCEQNLNHDAMYWYRQDPGQGLRLIYYSQIVNDFQKGDIAEGYSVSREKKESFPLTVTSAQKNPTAFYLCASSLLRQDGNQPQHFGDGTRLSIL.

This clone was detected ten times or more. The chain uses TRBV20-1 and TRBJ1-1; TRBD1 might be the D (5 bases). CDR3 length equals 11 residues. In germline, CDR1 is DFQATT, CDR2 SNEGSKA (reference sequence). The germline V and J ends were trimmed by 1 base and 7 bases, with 7 bases remaining between them. The CDR3, as DNA: TGCAGTGCTAGAGTAGGGGATGAAGCTTTCTTT. It encodes CSARVGDEAFF.

The chain carries TRBV21-1 and TRBJ1-5. TRBV21-1 is recorded as a pseudogene. This CDR3 comprises 16 residues. CDR3 in amino acids: CASALEVIKSNQPQHF. CDR3 nucleotides: TGTGCCAGCGCCCTTGAGGTCATAAAGAGCAATCAGCCCCAGCATTTT.

V usage is TRBV3-1 (or the pseudogene TRBV3-2) and J usage is TRBJ1-1, with TRBD1 as a possible D gene (5 bases). The V end lost 5 bases, the J end lost 5 bases, and 15 bases lay between the germline ends. CDR1 is LGHDT and CDR2 is YNNKEL in the germline V gene (reference sequence). The CDR3 is made up of 14 amino acids. CDR3 sequence: CASSARGSETEAFF. Here the CDR3 DNA reads TGTGCCAGCAGCGCAAGGGGTTCGGAGACTGAAGCTTTCTTT.

The chain carries TRBV7-8 and TRBJ1-1; D gene unclear. There are 16 residues in the CDR3. V dropped 2 bases and J dropped 0 bases, with 13 bases sitting between them. Germline-derived CDR1 and CDR2 are SGHVS and FQNEAQ. The CDR3 sequence: CASSLRDNILNTEAFF. CDR3 in DNA: TGTGCCAGCAGCTTACGCGACAACATATTGAACACTGAAGCTTTCTTT.

The chain employs TRBV18 and TRBJ2-7; D is perhaps TRBD1 (5 bases). The CDR3 is 15 residues long. Germline loops: CDR1 KGHSH, CDR2 LQKENI. Trimming removed 3 bases from V and 7 bases from J, with 19 bases in between. CDR3 residues: CASSPPRAGLREQYF. As DNA, the CDR3 is TGTGCCAGCTCACCCCCCCGGGCAGGGCTGAGGGAGCAGTACTTC.

V is TRBV5-1 and J is TRBJ1-1; 8 bases are a match to TRBD1. The junction had 5 bases not matched to a gene; V was cut back by 3 bases and J by 1 base. The CDR3 sequence is 15 residues long. Germline values: CDR1 SGHRS, CDR2 YFSETQ. This CDR3 reads CASSSTGAPNTEAFF. CDR3 in DNA: TGCGCCAGCAGCTCGACAGGGGCCCCGAACACTGAAGCTTTCTTT.

J is TRBJ2-3 and V is TRBV28, with a possible D match to TRBD1 (5 bases). The V gene lost 2 bases and the J gene lost 2 bases, with 11 bases spanning the gap. This CDR3 is 15 amino acids long. The germline V gene has CDR1 MDHEN and CDR2 SYDVKM. CDR3 nucleotides: TGTGCCAGCAGTTTACCTCAGGGTCCCACAGATACGCAGTATTTT. Protein sequence: CASSLPQGPTDTQYF.

V gene TRBV7-9 combines with J gene TRBJ2-2; 10 bases line up with TRBD1. The CDR3 totals 14 residues. In germline, CDR1 is SEHNR, CDR2 FQNEAQ (reference sequence). V lost 8 bases, J lost 5 bases, and 5 bases stayed unmatched. CDR3 protein: CASSTGGGTGELFF. The CDR3 region has the DNA TGTGCCAGCTCGACAGGGGGCGGGACCGGGGAGCTGTTTTTT.